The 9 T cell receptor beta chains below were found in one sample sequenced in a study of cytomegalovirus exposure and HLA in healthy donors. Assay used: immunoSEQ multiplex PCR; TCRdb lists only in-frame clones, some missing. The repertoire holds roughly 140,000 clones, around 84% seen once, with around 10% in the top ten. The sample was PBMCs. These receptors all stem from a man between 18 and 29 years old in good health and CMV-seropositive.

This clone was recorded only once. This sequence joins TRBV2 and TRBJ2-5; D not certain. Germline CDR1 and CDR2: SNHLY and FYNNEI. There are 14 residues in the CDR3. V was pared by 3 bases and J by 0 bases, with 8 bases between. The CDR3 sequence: CASSDGRNQETQYF. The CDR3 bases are TGTGCCAGCAGTGACGGCAGGAACCAAGAGACCCAGTACTTC.

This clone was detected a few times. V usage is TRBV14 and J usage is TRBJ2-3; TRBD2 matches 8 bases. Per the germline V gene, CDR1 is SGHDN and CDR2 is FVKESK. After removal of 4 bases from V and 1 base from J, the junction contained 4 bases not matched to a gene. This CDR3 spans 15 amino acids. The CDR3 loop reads CASSLGGLGTDTQYF. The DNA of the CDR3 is TGTGCCAGCAGCCTCGGGGGACTAGGCACAGATACGCAGTATTTT.

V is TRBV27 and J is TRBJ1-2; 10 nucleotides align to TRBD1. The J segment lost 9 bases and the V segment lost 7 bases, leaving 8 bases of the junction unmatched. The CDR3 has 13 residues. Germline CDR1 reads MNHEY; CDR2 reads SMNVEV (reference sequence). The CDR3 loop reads CASKPDRGRSYTF. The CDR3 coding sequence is TGTGCCAGCAAACCCGACAGGGGGCGAAGCTACACCTTC.

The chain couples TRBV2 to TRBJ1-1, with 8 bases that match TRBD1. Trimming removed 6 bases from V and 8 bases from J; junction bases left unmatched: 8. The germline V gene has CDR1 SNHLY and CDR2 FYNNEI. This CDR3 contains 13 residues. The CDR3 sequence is CASSGTGQPEAFF. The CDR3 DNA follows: TGTGCCAGCAGCGGGACAGGCCAACCGGAAGCTTTCTTT.

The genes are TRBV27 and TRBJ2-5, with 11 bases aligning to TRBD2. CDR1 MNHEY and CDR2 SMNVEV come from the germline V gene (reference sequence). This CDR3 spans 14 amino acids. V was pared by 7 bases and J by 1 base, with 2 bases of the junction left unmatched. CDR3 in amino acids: CASKGLAAQETQYF. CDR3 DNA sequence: TGTGCCAGCAAGGGACTAGCGGCCCAAGAGACCCAGTACTTC.

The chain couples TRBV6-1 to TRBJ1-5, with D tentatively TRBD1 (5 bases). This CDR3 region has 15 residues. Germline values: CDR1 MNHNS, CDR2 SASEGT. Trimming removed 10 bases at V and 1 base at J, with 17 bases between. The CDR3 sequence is CATLWGGTSNQPQHF. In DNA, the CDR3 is TGTGCCACCCTATGGGGAGGGACGAGCAATCAGCCCCAGCATTTT.

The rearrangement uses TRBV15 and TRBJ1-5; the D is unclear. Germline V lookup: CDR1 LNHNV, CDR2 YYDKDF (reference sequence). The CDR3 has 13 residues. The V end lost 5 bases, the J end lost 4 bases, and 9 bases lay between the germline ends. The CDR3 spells CATSYRGNQPQHF. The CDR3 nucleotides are TGTGCCACCAGCTACCGGGGTAATCAGCCCCAGCATTTT.

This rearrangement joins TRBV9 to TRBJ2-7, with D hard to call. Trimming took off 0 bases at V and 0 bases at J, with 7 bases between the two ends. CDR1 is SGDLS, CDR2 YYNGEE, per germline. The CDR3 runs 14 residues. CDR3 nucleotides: TGTGCCAGCAGCGTAGAACCGAGCTCCTACGAGCAGTACTTC. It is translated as CASSVEPSSYEQYF. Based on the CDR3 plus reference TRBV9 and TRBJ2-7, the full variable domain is DSGVTQTPKHLITATGQRVTLRCSPRSGDLSVYWYQQSLDQGLQFLIQYYNGEERAKGNILERFSAQQFPDLHSELNLSSLELGDSALYFCASSVEPSSYEQYFGPGTRLTVT.

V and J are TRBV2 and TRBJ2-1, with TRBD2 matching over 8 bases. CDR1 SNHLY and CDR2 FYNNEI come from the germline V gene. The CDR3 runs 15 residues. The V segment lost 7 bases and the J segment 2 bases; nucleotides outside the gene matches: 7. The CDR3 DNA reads TGTGCCAGCACCTCAACTAGCGGCACCTACAATGAGCAGTTCTTC. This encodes CASTSTSGTYNEQFF.